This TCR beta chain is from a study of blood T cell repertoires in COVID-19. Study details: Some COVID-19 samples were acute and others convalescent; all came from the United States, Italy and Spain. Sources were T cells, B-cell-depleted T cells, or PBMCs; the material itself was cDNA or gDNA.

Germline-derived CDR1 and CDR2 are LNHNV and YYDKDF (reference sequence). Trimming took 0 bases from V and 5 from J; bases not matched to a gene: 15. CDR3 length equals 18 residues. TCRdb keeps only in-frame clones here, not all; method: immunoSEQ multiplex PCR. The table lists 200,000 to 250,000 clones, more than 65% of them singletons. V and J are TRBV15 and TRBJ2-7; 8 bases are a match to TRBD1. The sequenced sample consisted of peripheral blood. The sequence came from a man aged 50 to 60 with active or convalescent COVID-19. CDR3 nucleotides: TGTGCCACCAGCAGAGATGGGGTGGTAGGACAGGGCCCCAACGAGCAGTACTTC. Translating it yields CATSRDGVVGQGPNEQYF.